This T cell receptor beta chain was observed in a study of T cells in tuberculosis. With regard to this clone: Its target is unknown.

Sequenced by immunoSEQ multiplex PCR; TCRdb stores in-frame clones only, minus some. The repertoire holds 25,000 to 35,000 clones, with about 91% as singletons. The study's findings and limits: Smaller alpha distances in active tuberculosis partly reflected shorter CDR3-alpha lengths.

Time point indicated: new active TB diagnosis, blood taken before or within 7 days of starting treatment. The CDR3 runs to 14 residues. Deletions cut 0 bases from V and 6 bases from J, with 9 bases between. Germline lookup yields CDR1 ENHRY and CDR2 SYGVKD. The chain employs TRBV10-3 and TRBJ2-1; possible D gene TRBD2, 5 bases. Sequencing was performed on PBMCs, taken at tuberculosis diagnosis. The clonotype comes from an adult with tuberculosis. Some clones in this sample may be carry-over from other donors' samples. Written as DNA, the CDR3 is TGTGCCATCAGTGAGTCCCGGGGAAGCAATGAGCAGTTCTTC. Protein: CAISESRGSNEQFF.